Listed below are T cell receptor beta chains from one sample, sequenced in a study of human T cells and chemical hapten exposure. Each CDR3 protein gets one entry after TCRdb re-called the RACE reads with MiXCR. Seen here are tens of thousands of distinct CDR3 sequences, over 9.5% observed once, and the top ten hold about 1.7%. Material: whole blood, obtained in connection with sensitization to the hapten diphenylcyclopropenone (DPC). The receptor set was obtained from a woman between 45 and 65 years old with alopecia areata. Some clones in this sample may be carry-over from other donors' samples. CDR3s include the opening cysteine and the closing phenylalanine or tryptophan. The order of the fields is J gene, clone size, V gene, D gene, CDR3 DNA, CDR3 protein. A D gene is named only where the DNA matches it firmly. Not all rows give a size; the values are once, few, many and, for expanded clones, a class.

j_call: TRBJ2-3; clone_size: few; v_call: TRBV4-2; d_call: TRBD2; cdr3_nt: TGTGCCAGCAGCCAAGTAAATGGACTAGCCCTCACAGATACGCAGTATTTT; cdr3_aa: CASSQVNGLALTDTQYF
j_call: TRBJ1-5; clone_size: .; v_call: TRBV28; d_call: .; cdr3_nt: TGTGCCAGCAGTTTAACTGGGTCTAATCAGCCCCAGCATTTT; cdr3_aa: CASSLTGSNQPQHF
j_call: TRBJ1-1; clone_size: few; v_call: TRBV9; d_call: .; cdr3_nt: TGTGCCAGCAGCGTAGAATACAGCATGAACACTGAAGCTTTCTTT; cdr3_aa: CASSVEYSMNTEAFF
j_call: TRBJ1-5; clone_size: many; v_call: TRBV7-2; d_call: .; cdr3_nt: TGTGCCAGCAGCCCAAATTCCTTACAGCCCCAGCATTTT; cdr3_aa: CASSPNSLQPQHF
j_call: TRBJ1-1; clone_size: few; v_call: TRBV10-1; d_call: TRBD1; cdr3_nt: TGCGCCAGCAGTTACAGGGGTGAAGCTTTCTTT; cdr3_aa: CASSYRGEAFF
j_call: TRBJ2-3; clone_size: many; v_call: TRBV18; d_call: TRBD2; cdr3_nt: TGTGCCAGCTCACCGTTTAGCGGGGACTTAGATACGCAGTATTTT; cdr3_aa: CASSPFSGDLDTQYF
j_call: TRBJ1-6; clone_size: few; v_call: TRBV28; d_call: .; cdr3_nt: TGTGCCAGCACCGCCCCGAACAGGGTGGGTTCACCCCTCCACTTT; cdr3_aa: CASTAPNRVGSPLHF
j_call: TRBJ2-5; clone_size: .; v_call: TRBV11-2; d_call: TRBD2; cdr3_nt: TGTGCCAGCAGCTTCACACGGACTAGCGGGGGAGAGACCCAGTACTTC; cdr3_aa: CASSFTRTSGGETQYF
j_call: TRBJ1-4; clone_size: many; v_call: TRBV7-2; d_call: .; cdr3_nt: TGTGCCAGCAGCCCCCCCGGGGGTCTCCTTAATGAAAAACTGTTTTTT; cdr3_aa: CASSPPGGLLNEKLFF
j_call: TRBJ2-5; clone_size: many; v_call: TRBV20-1; d_call: .; cdr3_nt: TGCAGTGCTAGAGATCGGGGAGAGACCCAGTACTTC; cdr3_aa: CSARDRGETQYF
j_call: TRBJ2-1; clone_size: many; v_call: TRBV11-2; d_call: .; cdr3_nt: TGTGCCAGCAGCTTAAGTAGCGTTACCTACAATGAGCAGTTCTTC; cdr3_aa: CASSLSSVTYNEQFF
j_call: TRBJ1-5; clone_size: many; v_call: TRBV11-2; d_call: .; cdr3_nt: TGTGCCAGCAGCTTACGGGGCCTAAGCAATCAGCCCCAGCATTTT; cdr3_aa: CASSLRGLSNQPQHF
j_call: TRBJ1-2; clone_size: many; v_call: TRBV10-3; d_call: .; cdr3_nt: TGTGCCATCAGTGCACAGACTCTCTATGGCTACACCTTC; cdr3_aa: CAISAQTLYGYTF
j_call: TRBJ2-3; clone_size: .; v_call: TRBV5-1; d_call: TRBD2; cdr3_nt: TGCGCCAGCAGCACCCAGCGGGGGGCCCCAGATACGCAGTATTTT; cdr3_aa: CASSTQRGAPDTQYF
j_call: TRBJ2-2; clone_size: few; v_call: TRBV12-3/TRBV12-4; d_call: .; cdr3_nt: TGTGCCAGCAGTTTACTCGCAGGAGGGGAGCTGTTTTTT; cdr3_aa: CASSLLAGGELFF
j_call: TRBJ2-1; clone_size: .; v_call: TRBV19; d_call: .; cdr3_nt: TGTGCCAGTATGGAGTCTGGGGCCTACAATGAGCAGTTCTTC; cdr3_aa: CASMESGAYNEQFF
j_call: TRBJ2-5; clone_size: many; v_call: TRBV29-1; d_call: TRBD2; cdr3_nt: TGCAGCCAAGCGGGGGGTTCAGAGACCCAGTACTTC; cdr3_aa: CSQAGGSETQYF
j_call: TRBJ2-2; clone_size: .; v_call: TRBV7-9; d_call: TRBD1; cdr3_nt: TGTGCCAGCAGCCGGGACAGAGGAGGCGGGGAGCTGTTTTTT; cdr3_aa: CASSRDRGGGELFF
j_call: TRBJ2-3; clone_size: .; v_call: TRBV10-2; d_call: .; cdr3_nt: TGCGCCAGCATGGACAGCGGGGGCACAGATACGCAGTATTTT; cdr3_aa: CASMDSGGTDTQYF
j_call: TRBJ2-7; clone_size: many; v_call: TRBV28; d_call: TRBD1; cdr3_nt: TGTGCCAGCCTCCGAGGGACAGGGCCCTACGAGCAGTACTTC; cdr3_aa: CASLRGTGPYEQYF
j_call: TRBJ2-7; clone_size: many; v_call: TRBV29-1; d_call: .; cdr3_nt: TGCAGCATTGGGGGGCCCCACGGAGAGCAGTACTTC; cdr3_aa: CSIGGPHGEQYF
j_call: TRBJ1-5; clone_size: .; v_call: TRBV18; d_call: .; cdr3_nt: TGTGCCAGCTCACCAGAGGCGGGGGCAAAACAGCCCCAGCATTTT; cdr3_aa: CASSPEAGAKQPQHF
j_call: TRBJ1-1; clone_size: few; v_call: TRBV18; d_call: .; cdr3_nt: TGTGCCAGCTCACCTTCGACAGGGAACACTGAAGCTTTCTTT; cdr3_aa: CASSPSTGNTEAFF
j_call: TRBJ1-1; clone_size: many; v_call: TRBV20-1; d_call: TRBD1; cdr3_nt: TGCAGTGCCGACCCTTCCCAGGGGGTGAAAGCTTTCTTT; cdr3_aa: CSADPSQGVKAFF
j_call: TRBJ1-4; clone_size: .; v_call: TRBV7-9; d_call: .; cdr3_nt: TGTGCCAGCAGCTTAGGACAGAACTATGAAAAACTGTTTTTT; cdr3_aa: CASSLGQNYEKLFF
j_call: TRBJ2-5; clone_size: .; v_call: TRBV11-2; d_call: .; cdr3_nt: TGTGCCAGCAGCCAGAGGGGTGGTCGACAACAAGAGACCCAGTACTTC; cdr3_aa: CASSQRGGRQQETQYF
j_call: TRBJ1-1; clone_size: .; v_call: TRBV11-2; d_call: .; cdr3_nt: TGTGCCAGCACCCTTGCGGGAAGCACTGAAGCTTTCTTT; cdr3_aa: CASTLAGSTEAFF
j_call: TRBJ1-4; clone_size: many; v_call: TRBV20-1; d_call: .; cdr3_nt: TGCAGTGCCAATGCCGGGCGGGAAAAACTGTTTTTT; cdr3_aa: CSANAGREKLFF